The next 18 T cell receptor beta chains were all read from a single sample in a study of regulatory dendritic cells for organ transplantation. Clones were read by immunoSEQ multiplex PCR, and TCRdb kept only the in-frame ones, dropping some. The sample shows approximately 35,000 clones, approximately 91% of them seen only once. Sequenced sample: naive CD4+ T cells from blood. As for subset: CD45RA+ naive T cells. The receptors were gathered from a human donor in good health.

This clone was seen once. The chain links TRBV27 to TRBJ2-7; a possible D gene is TRBD2 (5 bases). The germline V and J ends were trimmed by 4 bases and 2 bases, with 12 bases remaining between them. This CDR3 contains 14 residues. Looked up from germline, CDR1 is MNHEY and CDR2 is SMNVEV (reference sequence). The CDR3 region is CASSSLPGTYEQYF. The DNA of the CDR3 is TGTGCCAGCAGTTCCCTACCGGGGACCTACGAGCAGTACTTC.

This clone was recorded a few times. CDR3 in amino acids: CASSAATGQGPSIQYF. The CDR3 DNA reads TGTGCCAGCAGCGCCGCTACCGGACAGGGCCCTAGCATTCAGTACTTC. The rearrangement uses TRBV5-4 and TRBJ2-4; TRBD1 matches at 8 bases. Unmatched junction bases numbered 15, after V lost 4 bases and J lost 9 bases. The germline gives CDR1 SGHNT, CDR2 YYREEE (reference sequence). The CDR3 runs to 16 residues. The whole variable domain, filled in from reference TRBV5-4 and TRBJ2-4, reads ETGVTQSPTHLIKTRGQQVTLRCSSQSGHNTVSWYQQALGQGPQFIFQYYREEENGRGNFPPRFSGLQFPNYSSELNVNALELDDSALYLCASSAATGQGPSIQYFGAGTRLSVL.

J is TRBJ2-2 and V is TRBV2; 9 bases align to TRBD2. Germline V gives CDR1 SNHLY, CDR2 FYNNEI. There are 13 residues in the CDR3. V was pared by 5 bases and J by 7 bases, with 2 bases of the junction left unmatched. CDR3 in DNA: TGTGCCAGCAGTTCGACTAGCGGCGGGGAGCTGTTTTTT. Its translation: CASSSTSGGELFF.

The chain joins TRBV9 to TRBJ2-2, with D hard to call. Trimming took 0 bases from V and 7 from J, leaving 4 bases between them. The germline CDR1 and CDR2 sequences are SGDLS and YYNGEE. The length of the CDR3 is 12 residues. CDR3 in amino acids: CASSVVYGELFF. CDR3 sequence (DNA): TGTGCCAGCAGCGTAGTGTACGGGGAGCTGTTTTTT. The variable domain in full, completed from reference TRBV9 and TRBJ2-2, reads DSGVTQTPKHLITATGQRVTLRCSPRSGDLSVYWYQQSLDQGLQFLIQYYNGEERAKGNILERFSAQQFPDLHSELNLSSLELGDSALYFCASSVVYGELFFGEGSRLTVL.

The CDR3 bases are TGTGCCAGTATTCGGACAGGGGACATGAACACTGAAGCTTTCTTT. It yields the protein CASIRTGDMNTEAFF. V is TRBV19 and J is TRBJ1-1; TRBD1 aligns across 9 bases. CDR3 length equals 15 residues. CDR1 LNHDA and CDR2 SQIVND come from the germline V gene (reference sequence). The V and J ends lost 7 bases and 0 bases, in that order; junction bases with no gene match: 6.

V usage is TRBV11-2 and J usage is TRBJ2-4; D is unresolved. Deletions cut 1 base from V and 3 bases from J, with 13 bases between. The CDR3 consists of 16 residues. Germline V gene sequence: CDR1 SGHAT, CDR2 FQNNGV. The CDR3 here is CASSLGSLVVKNIQYF. CDR3 sequence (DNA): TGTGCCAGCAGCTTAGGGTCTCTGGTGGTCAAAAACATTCAGTACTTC. The complete variable domain, with remaining parts taken from reference TRBV11-2 and TRBJ2-4, reads EAGVAQSPRYKIIEKRQSVAFWCNPISGHATLYWYQQILGQGPKLLIQFQNNGVVDDSQLPKDRFSAERLKGVDSTLKIQPAKLEDSAVYLCASSLGSLVVKNIQYFGAGTRLSVL.

V usage is TRBV27 and J usage is TRBJ2-5; D is unclear. Between the trimmed V and J ends, which lost 6 bases and 3 bases, there was a span of 2 bases. CDR1 and CDR2 (germline): MNHEY, SMNVEV (reference sequence). The CDR3 spans 10 residues. The CDR3 DNA is TGTGCCAGCAGCGAAGAGACCCAGTACTTC. It codes for CASSEETQYF.

This clone was recorded once. The chain employs TRBV6-5 and TRBJ1-2; weak D call: TRBD1 (5 bases). V was shortened by 2 bases and J by 5 bases, with 12 bases between the two germline ends. This CDR3 spans 14 amino acids. CDR1 is MNHEY, CDR2 SVGAGI, per germline. The CDR3 DNA reads as TGTGCCAGCAGTTACGGCAGGGACGGGTATGGCTACACCTTC. Its translation: CASSYGRDGYGYTF.

The CDR3 DNA sequence: TGTGCCAGCTCACCGGGTACGGGGACAAGTAGAACACCGTATGGCTACACCTTC. This codes for CASSPGTGTSRTPYGYTF. The chain has TRBV18 and TRBJ1-2; TRBD1 is a possible D gene (6 bases). The CDR3 sequence is 18 residues long. Germline CDR1 reads KGHSH; CDR2 reads LQKENI. The ends were cut back, 3 bases at V and 5 bases at J, with 25 bases in the middle.

This clone is a singleton in its sample. The rearrangement links TRBV7-9 to TRBJ2-7, with 9 bases that match TRBD1. The CDR3 is 15 residues long. After removal of 5 bases from V and 0 bases from J, the junction contained 5 bases not matched to a gene. Per the germline V gene, CDR1 is SEHNR and CDR2 is FQNEAQ (reference sequence). The CDR3 nucleotides are TGTGCCAGCAGCCGTACAGGGGGCTCCTCCTACGAGCAGTACTTC. It translates to CASSRTGGSSYEQYF.

The chain couples TRBV2 to TRBJ1-1; no firm D call. CDR3 length equals 14 residues. CDR1 and CDR2 from the germline V gene are SNHLY and FYNNEI. V was pared by 8 bases and J by 4 bases, with 17 bases between. The CDR3 DNA reads as TGTGCCAGCTCGTTGAGGGTTGTTGGCACTGAAGCTTTCTTT. It is translated as CASSLRVVGTEAFF. The complete variable domain, with remaining parts taken from reference TRBV2 and TRBJ1-1, reads EPEVTQTPSHQVTQMGQEVILRCVPISNHLYFYWYRQILGQKVEFLVSFYNNEISEKSEIFDDQFSVERPDGSNFTLKIRSTKLEDSAMYFCASSLRVVGTEAFFGQGTRLTVV.

The rearrangement uses TRBV7-8 and TRBJ2-3; TRBD2 matches at 7 bases. Germline lookup yields CDR1 SGHVS and CDR2 FQNEAQ. This CDR3 has 14 residues. Trimming took 3 bases from V and 2 from J; bases not matched to a gene: 2. The CDR3 coding sequence is TGTGCCAGCAGCTTCGGACTAGACACAGATACGCAGTATTTT. As protein: CASSFGLDTDTQYF.

In this sample, this clone turned up once. The rearrangement joins TRBV27 to TRBJ2-7; TRBD2 is a possible D gene (6 bases). Trimming took 2 bases from V and 4 from J, leaving 24 bases between them. Germline CDR1 MNHEY, CDR2 SMNVEV (reference sequence). This CDR3 has 18 residues. CDR3 sequence reads: CASSLKINGPAGRYEQYF. CDR3 in DNA: TGTGCCAGCAGTTTAAAGATCAACGGTCCAGCGGGCAGGTACGAGCAGTACTTC.

This chain connects TRBV28 to TRBJ1-2, with 8 bases aligning to TRBD1. This CDR3 has 13 residues. After removal of 5 bases from V and 8 bases from J, the junction contained 7 bases not matched to a gene. Germline-derived CDR1 and CDR2 are MDHEN and SYDVKM. CDR3 loop: CASSQGAAVGYTF. CDR3 nucleotide sequence: TGTGCCAGCAGTCAGGGGGCGGCTGTAGGCTACACCTTC.

This clone was counted once. V is TRBV11-2 and J is TRBJ2-1, with 8 positions matching TRBD2. V lost 5 bases and J lost 4; bases outside the gene matches: 13. CDR3 length: 17 residues. Germline lookup yields CDR1 SGHAT and CDR2 FQNNGV. CDR3 amino acids: CASSRAGGALIYNEQFF. Written as DNA, the CDR3 is TGTGCCAGCAGCCGGGCCGGGGGGGCCCTAATTTACAATGAGCAGTTCTTC.

This clone appeared a single time. The chain is built from TRBV6-6 and TRBJ2-5; 8 positions agree with TRBD2. Trimming took 7 bases from V and 5 from J; bases not matched to a gene: 12. The CDR3 totals 15 residues. In germline, CDR1 is MNHNY, CDR2 SVGAGI (reference sequence). As DNA, the CDR3 is TGTGCCAGCAAAGCCCCTCACCGGGGGGGGGAGACCCAGTACTTC. Translating gives CASKAPHRGGETQYF.

V is TRBV29-1 and J is TRBJ1-3, with D perhaps matching TRBD1 (6 bases). The CDR3 length is 13 residues. V shed 3 bases and J shed 5 bases, with 11 bases lying between them. Germline CDR1 reads SQVTM; CDR2 reads ANQGSEA. CDR3 DNA sequence: TGCAGCGTTGAGTCAGGGGTTAGAAACACCATATATTTT. It encodes CSVESGVRNTIYF. Full variable domain (rest looked up from reference TRBV29-1 and TRBJ1-3): SAVISQKPSRDICQRGTSLTIQCQVDSQVTMMFWYRQQPGQSLTLIATANQGSEATYESGFVIDKFPISRPNLTFSTLTVSNMSPEDSSIYLCSVESGVRNTIYFGEGSWLTVV.

This rearrangement joins TRBV29-1 to TRBJ1-2; D gene unclear. V was pared by 7 bases and J by 3 bases, with 12 bases between. Germline V gene lookup returns CDR1 SQVTM and CDR2 ANQGSEA. The CDR3 totals 12 residues. CDR3 DNA: TGCAGCGCCAAACCGTCTGACTATGGCTACACCTTC. Amino acids: CSAKPSDYGYTF.